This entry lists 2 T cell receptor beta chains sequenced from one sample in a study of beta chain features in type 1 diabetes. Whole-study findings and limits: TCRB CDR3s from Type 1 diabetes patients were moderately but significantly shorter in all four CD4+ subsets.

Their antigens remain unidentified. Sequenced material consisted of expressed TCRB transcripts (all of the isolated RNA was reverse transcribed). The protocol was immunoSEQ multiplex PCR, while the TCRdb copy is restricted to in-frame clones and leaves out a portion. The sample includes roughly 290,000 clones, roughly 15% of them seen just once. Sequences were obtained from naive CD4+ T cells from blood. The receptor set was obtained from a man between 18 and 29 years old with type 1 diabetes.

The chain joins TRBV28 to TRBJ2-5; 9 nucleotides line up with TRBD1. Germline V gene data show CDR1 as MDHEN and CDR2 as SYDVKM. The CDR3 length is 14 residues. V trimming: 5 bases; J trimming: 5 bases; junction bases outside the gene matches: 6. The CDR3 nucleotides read TGTGCCAGCAGTCCGGGACAGGGACCCGAGACCCAGTACTTC. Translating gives CASSPGQGPETQYF.

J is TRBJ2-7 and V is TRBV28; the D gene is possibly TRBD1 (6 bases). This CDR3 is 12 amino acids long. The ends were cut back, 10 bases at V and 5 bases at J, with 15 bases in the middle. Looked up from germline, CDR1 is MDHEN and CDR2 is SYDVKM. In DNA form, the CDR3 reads TGTGCCACCTTCCTACAGGGAAACGAGCAGTACTTC. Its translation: CATFLQGNEQYF.